This is a list of T cell receptor beta chains from one sample in a study of blood T cell repertoires in COVID-19. The protocol was immunoSEQ multiplex PCR, while the TCRdb copy is restricted to in-frame clones and leaves out a portion. The repertoire holds about 190,000 clones, with approximately 86% as singletons. The material sequenced was peripheral blood. Receptor source: a man aged 30 to 39 with acute or convalescent COVID-19. CDR3s leave out the opening cysteine and the closing phenylalanine or tryptophan. The D gene is left open where the match is weak. Size tells how often a clone was seen (once, few, many) or the class of an expanded clone, and some rows leave it out.

- | - | TRBV18 | ASSPLLEDSGNTIY
once | - | TRBV7-9 | ASTKRGGPATNEKLF
- | - | TRBV28 | ASSLGHPPLH
- | - | TRBV12-3/TRBV12-4 | ASRSIASGQY
- | TRBD2 | TRBV19 | ASSLGGMNTDTQY
- | TRBD1 | TRBV12-5 | ASGRGQGGSTSYNEQF
- | TRBD2 | TRBV5-1 | ASSYIDKGTSGRARDEQY
- | TRBD2 | TRBV5-1 | ASSTSGGTVETQY
- | TRBD1 | TRBV27 | ASSRGQGWREAF
- | - | TRBV28 | ASVSPVYQTTYGYT
few | - | TRBV29-1 | SGTRGPIAEAF
- | TRBD1 | TRBV5-4 | ASSWRQGAGNEQF
- | - | TRBV12-3/TRBV12-4 | ASSSTRVYGYT
- | - | TRBV5-4 | ASSPLGSVNTGELF
- | TRBD2 | TRBV6-5 | ASSYLAGVRETQY
- | TRBD1 | TRBV24-1 | ATSDPGTGLGEQY
- | - | TRBV24-1 | ATSHRRGYEQY
once | - | TRBV11-2 | ASLSQGFPFEQY
- | TRBD1 | TRBV6-5 | ASRPDRGDQPQH
once | TRBD1 | TRBV5-1 | ASSLLGQDTGELF
- | - | TRBV7-6 | ASSPRPSSGRNEQF
- | - | TRBV27 | ATESTTGQQF
- | - | TRBV5-8 | ASSLVGAKV
- | - | TRBV6-1 | ASSDPGYREKLF
- | - | TRBV5-1 | ASGFTQGAGELF
- | - | TRBV5-1 | ASSLDWNTGELF
- | - | TRBV3-1/TRBV3-2 | ASSHYTVWLTGANVLT
- | - | TRBV4-1 | ASSQSRGGSMNTEAF
- | - | TRBV2 | ASSDYREHGYT
- | - | TRBV4-1 | ASSQAQDEKLF
- | TRBD1 | TRBV7-9 | ASSLFKGAHGYT
- | TRBD2 | TRBV6-6 | ASSRTSGRAEITDTQY
- | - | TRBV28 | ASSRGRGGREKLF
few | - | TRBV14 | ASSQVGAPGYGYT
- | TRBD1 | TRBV19 | ASSRTSLAQGLNTEAF
- | - | TRBV7-3 | ASSRSQGSNEQF
- | - | TRBV5-4 | ASSFRGGGEKLF
few | TRBD1 | TRBV28 | ASSATGVYSYEQY
- | TRBD2 | TRBV14 | ASSQDWTSGNEQF
- | - | TRBV12-3/TRBV12-4 | ASGGGNTQY
- | TRBD1 | TRBV6-5 | ASLTGINQPQH
- | TRBD1 | TRBV2 | ASRGTGGRYGYT
- | - | TRBV18 | ASSRNAAPALEAF
- | TRBD2 | TRBV6-6 | ASRLAELEETQY
- | - | TRBV7-2 | ASSPLGGYGYT
once | TRBD1 | TRBV3-1/TRBV3-2 | ASSQGQGLLWAF
- | - | TRBV30 | AWSPGAGANVLT
- | - | TRBV19 | ASSISRGGTEAF
- | - | TRBV28 | ASSRQGGTEAF
- | TRBD1 | TRBV6-5 | ASSYSMSDRAEKLF